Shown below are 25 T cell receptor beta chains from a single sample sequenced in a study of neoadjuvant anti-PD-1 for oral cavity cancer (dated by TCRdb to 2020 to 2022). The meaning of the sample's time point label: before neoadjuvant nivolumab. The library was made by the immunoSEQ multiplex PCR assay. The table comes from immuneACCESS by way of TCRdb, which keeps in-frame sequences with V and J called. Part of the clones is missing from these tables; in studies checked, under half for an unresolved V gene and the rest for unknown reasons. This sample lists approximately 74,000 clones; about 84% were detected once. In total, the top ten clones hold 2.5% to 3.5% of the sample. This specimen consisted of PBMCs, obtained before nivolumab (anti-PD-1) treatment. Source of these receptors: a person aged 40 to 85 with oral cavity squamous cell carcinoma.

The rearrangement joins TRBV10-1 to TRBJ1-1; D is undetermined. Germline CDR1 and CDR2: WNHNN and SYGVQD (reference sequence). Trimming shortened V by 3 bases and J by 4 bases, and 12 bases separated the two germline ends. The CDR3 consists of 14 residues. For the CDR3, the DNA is TGCGCCAGCAGTGATAATAGTTTTGGCACTGAAGCTTTCTTT. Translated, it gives CASSDNSFGTEAFF.

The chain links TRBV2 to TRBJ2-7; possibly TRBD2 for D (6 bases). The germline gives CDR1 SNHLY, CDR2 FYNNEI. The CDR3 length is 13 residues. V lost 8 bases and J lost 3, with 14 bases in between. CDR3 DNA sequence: TGTGCCAGCGAGGAGGGCCCCGACTACGAGCAGTACTTC. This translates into CASEEGPDYEQYF.

The CDR3 sequence is CASTKEVGGRSYNEQFF. The CDR3 DNA is TGTGCCAGCACCAAGGAGGTAGGGGGAAGGTCCTACAATGAGCAGTTCTTC. The V and J genes are TRBV11-1 and TRBJ2-1; weak D call: TRBD1 (6 bases). The CDR3 is 17 amino acids. Germline lookup yields CDR1 SGHAT and CDR2 FQDESV (reference sequence). Trimming cost V 7 bases and J 1 base, with 20 bases left between them.

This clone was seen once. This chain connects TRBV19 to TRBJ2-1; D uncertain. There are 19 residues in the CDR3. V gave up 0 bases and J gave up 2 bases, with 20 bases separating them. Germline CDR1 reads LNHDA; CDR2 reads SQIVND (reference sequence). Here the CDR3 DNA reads TGTGCCAGTAGTATAGATCTATTTGGATCCAAACCTCCCTACAATGAGCAGTTCTTC. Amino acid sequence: CASSIDLFGSKPPYNEQFF.

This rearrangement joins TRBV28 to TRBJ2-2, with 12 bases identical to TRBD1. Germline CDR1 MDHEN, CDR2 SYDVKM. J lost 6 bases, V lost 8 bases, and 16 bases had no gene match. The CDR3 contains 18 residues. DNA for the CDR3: TGTGCCAGCGGGGTCCCGGGACAGGGGGCTCGAAACGCCGGGGAGCTGTTTTTT. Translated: CASGVPGQGARNAGELFF.

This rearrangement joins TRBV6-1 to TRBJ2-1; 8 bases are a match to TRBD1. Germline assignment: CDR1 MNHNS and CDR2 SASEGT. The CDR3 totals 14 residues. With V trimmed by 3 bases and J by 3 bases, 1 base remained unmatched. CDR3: CASSDRGLYNEQFF. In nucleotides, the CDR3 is TGTGCCAGCAGTGACAGGGGGCTCTACAATGAGCAGTTCTTC.

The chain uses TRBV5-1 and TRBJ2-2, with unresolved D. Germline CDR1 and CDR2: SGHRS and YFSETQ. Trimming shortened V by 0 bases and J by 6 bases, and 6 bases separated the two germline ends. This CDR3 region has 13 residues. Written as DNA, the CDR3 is TGCGCCAGCAGCTTGGGATCCCCCGGGGAGCTGTTTTTT. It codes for CASSLGSPGELFF.

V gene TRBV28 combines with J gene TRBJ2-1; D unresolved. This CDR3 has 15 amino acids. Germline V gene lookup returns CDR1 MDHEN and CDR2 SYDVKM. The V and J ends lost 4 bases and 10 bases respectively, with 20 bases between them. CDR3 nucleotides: TGTGCCAGCAGTTCCTCCCGGACCACCTACGGGGAGCAGTTCTTC. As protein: CASSSSRTTYGEQFF. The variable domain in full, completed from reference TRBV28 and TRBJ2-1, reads DVKVTQSSRYLVKRTGEKVFLECVQDMDHENMFWYRQDPGLGLRLIYFSYDVKMKEKGDIPEGYSVSREKKERFSLILESASTNQTSMYLCASSSSRTTYGEQFFGPGTRLTVL.

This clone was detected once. The CDR3 nucleotides read TGCGCCAGCAGCTTACGGACAGGGGGGACAGATACGCAGTATTTT. Translated: CASSLRTGGTDTQYF. V and J are TRBV5-1 and TRBJ2-3; the match to TRBD1 covers 10 bases. V gave up 2 bases and J gave up 3 bases; unmatched junction bases: 3. The CDR3 totals 15 residues. The germline V gene encodes CDR1 SGHRS and CDR2 YFSETQ.

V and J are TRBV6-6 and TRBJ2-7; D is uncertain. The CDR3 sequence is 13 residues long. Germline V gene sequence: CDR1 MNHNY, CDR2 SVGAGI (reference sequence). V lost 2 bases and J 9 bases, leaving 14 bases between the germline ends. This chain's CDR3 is CASSYGSLRGQYF. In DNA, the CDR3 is TGTGCCAGCAGTTACGGGTCACTACGTGGGCAGTACTTC.

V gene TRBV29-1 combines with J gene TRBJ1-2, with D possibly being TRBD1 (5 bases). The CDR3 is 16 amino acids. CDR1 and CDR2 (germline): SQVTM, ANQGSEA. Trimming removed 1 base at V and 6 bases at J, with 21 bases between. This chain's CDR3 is CSVEGVEGQGVHGYTF. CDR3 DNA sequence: TGCAGCGTTGAAGGGGTCGAAGGGCAGGGAGTTCATGGCTACACCTTC.

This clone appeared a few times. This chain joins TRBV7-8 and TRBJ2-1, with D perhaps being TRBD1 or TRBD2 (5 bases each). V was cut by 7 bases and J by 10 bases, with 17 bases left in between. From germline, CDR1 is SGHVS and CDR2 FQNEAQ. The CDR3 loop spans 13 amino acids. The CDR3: CASMLGPPQEQFF. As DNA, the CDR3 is TGTGCCAGCATGTTGGGACCCCCACAAGAGCAGTTCTTC.

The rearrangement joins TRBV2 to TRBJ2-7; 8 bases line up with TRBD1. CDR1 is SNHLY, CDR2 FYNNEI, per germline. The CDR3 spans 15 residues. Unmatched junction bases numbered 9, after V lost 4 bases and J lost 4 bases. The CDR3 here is CASSGVTGAGYEQYF. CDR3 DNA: TGTGCCAGCAGTGGTGTGACAGGGGCGGGGTACGAGCAGTACTTC.

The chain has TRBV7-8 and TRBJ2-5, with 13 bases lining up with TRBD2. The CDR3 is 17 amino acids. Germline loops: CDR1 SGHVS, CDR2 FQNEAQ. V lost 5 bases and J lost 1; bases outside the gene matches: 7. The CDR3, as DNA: TGTGCCAGCAGCCGACGGACTAGCGGGGGACCCCAAGAGACCCAGTACTTC. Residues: CASSRRTSGGPQETQYF.

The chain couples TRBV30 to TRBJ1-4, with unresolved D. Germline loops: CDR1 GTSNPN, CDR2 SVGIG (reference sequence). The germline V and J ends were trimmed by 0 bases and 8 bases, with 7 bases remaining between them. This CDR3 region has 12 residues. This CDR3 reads CAWSVTEEKLFF. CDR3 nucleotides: TGTGCCTGGAGTGTAACGGAGGAAAAACTGTTTTTT.

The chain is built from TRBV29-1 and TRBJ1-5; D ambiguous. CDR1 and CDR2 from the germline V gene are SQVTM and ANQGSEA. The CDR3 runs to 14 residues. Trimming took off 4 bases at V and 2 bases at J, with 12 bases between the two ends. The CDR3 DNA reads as TGCAGCGTTGTGAAGGGTGATGGCAATCAGCCCCAGCATTTT. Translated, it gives CSVVKGDGNQPQHF. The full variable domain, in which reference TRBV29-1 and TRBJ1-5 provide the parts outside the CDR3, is SAVISQKPSRDICQRGTSLTIQCQVDSQVTMMFWYRQQPGQSLTLIATANQGSEATYESGFVIDKFPISRPNLTFSTLTVSNMSPEDSSIYLCSVVKGDGNQPQHFGDGTRLSIL.

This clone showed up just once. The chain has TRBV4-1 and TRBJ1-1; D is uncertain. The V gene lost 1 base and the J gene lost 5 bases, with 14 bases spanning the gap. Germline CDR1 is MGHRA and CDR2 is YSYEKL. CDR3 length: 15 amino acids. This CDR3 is CASSQGRRLSTEAFF. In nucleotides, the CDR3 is TGCGCCAGCAGCCAAGGCCGGCGCTTGAGTACTGAAGCTTTCTTT.

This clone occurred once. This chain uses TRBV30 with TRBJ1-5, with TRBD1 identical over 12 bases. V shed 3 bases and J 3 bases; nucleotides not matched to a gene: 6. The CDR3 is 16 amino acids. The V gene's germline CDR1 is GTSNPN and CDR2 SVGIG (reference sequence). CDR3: CAWRGQGAPHNQPQHF. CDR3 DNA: TGTGCCTGGAGGGGACAGGGGGCTCCACACAATCAGCCCCAGCATTTT.

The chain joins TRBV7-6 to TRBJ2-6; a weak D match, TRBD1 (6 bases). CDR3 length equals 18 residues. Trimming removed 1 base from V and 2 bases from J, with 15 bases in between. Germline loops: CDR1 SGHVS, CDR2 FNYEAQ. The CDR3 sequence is CASSLGDNSFPGANVLTF. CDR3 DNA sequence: TGTGCCAGCAGCTTAGGGGACAACTCCTTCCCTGGGGCCAACGTCCTGACTTTC.

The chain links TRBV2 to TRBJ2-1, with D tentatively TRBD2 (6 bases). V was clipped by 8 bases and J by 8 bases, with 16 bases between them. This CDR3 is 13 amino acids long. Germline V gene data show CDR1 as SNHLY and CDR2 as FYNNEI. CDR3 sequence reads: CASRGLSRDEQFF. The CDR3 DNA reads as TGTGCCAGCCGGGGACTGAGTAGGGATGAGCAGTTCTTC.

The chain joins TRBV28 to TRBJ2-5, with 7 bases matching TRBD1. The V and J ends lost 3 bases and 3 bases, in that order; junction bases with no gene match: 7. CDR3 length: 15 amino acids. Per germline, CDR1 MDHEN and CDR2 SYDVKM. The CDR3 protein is CASSFPGQGEETQYF. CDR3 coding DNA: TGTGCCAGCAGTTTCCCTGGGCAGGGGGAAGAGACCCAGTACTTC.

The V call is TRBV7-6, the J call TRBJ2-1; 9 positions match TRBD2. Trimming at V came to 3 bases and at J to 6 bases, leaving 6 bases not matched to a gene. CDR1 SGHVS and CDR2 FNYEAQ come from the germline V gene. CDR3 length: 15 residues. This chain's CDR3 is CASSFSSGAGNEQFF. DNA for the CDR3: TGTGCCAGCAGCTTTTCTAGCGGGGCCGGCAATGAGCAGTTCTTC.

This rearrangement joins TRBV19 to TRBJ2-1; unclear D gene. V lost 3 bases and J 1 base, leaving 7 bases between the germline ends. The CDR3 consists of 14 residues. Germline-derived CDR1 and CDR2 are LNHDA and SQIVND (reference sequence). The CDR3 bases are TGTGCCAGTAGTATCGCACAATCCTACAATGAGCAGTTCTTC. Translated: CASSIAQSYNEQFF.

CDR3 nucleotides: TGCGCCAGCAGGGGGGATGAGCTGGGCGAGCAGTACTTC. This gives the protein CASRGDELGEQYF. The chain carries TRBV5-1 and TRBJ2-7; D is perhaps TRBD1 or TRBD2 (5 bases each). The germline V gene encodes CDR1 SGHRS and CDR2 YFSETQ. The CDR3 is 13 amino acids. V shed 5 bases and J shed 6 bases, with 15 bases lying between them.

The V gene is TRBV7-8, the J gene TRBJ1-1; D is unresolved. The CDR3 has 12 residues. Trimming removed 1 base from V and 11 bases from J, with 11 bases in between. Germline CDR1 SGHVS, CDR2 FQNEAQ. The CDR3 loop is CASSLGGYEAFF. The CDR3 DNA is TGTGCCAGCAGCTTAGGTGGGTACGAGGCTTTCTTT.